One sample yielded the 32 T cell receptor beta chains listed below, sequenced in a study of PD-L1 blockade in urothelial cancer. Clones were sequenced by immunoSEQ multiplex PCR, and TCRdb holds only the in-frame ones, with some missing. The table has roughly 84,000 clones, roughly 82% seen once; the top ten hold 8% to 10%. Sequencing was performed on PBMCs, taken around atezolizumab (anti-PD-L1) treatment. The receptors originated from a man aged 65 to 85 with urothelial cancer.

This sequence joins TRBV30 and TRBJ2-5; D might be TRBD1 (5 bases). V lost 2 bases and J 5 bases, leaving 12 bases between the germline ends. This CDR3 has 13 residues. Germline V gene sequence: CDR1 GTSNPN, CDR2 SVGIG (reference sequence). CDR3 loop: CAWSHQGYETQYF. CDR3 sequence (DNA): TGTGCCTGGAGTCATCAGGGTTACGAGACCCAGTACTTC.

As DNA, the CDR3 is TGTGCCAGCAGCGTAGGTCTAGCGGGAGGCCTGGGGAATGAGCAGTTCTTC. This translates into CASSVGLAGGLGNEQFF. The chain recombines TRBV9 with TRBJ2-1, with TRBD2 matching over 11 bases. The CDR3 runs 17 residues. CDR1 and CDR2 from the germline V gene are SGDLS and YYNGEE. V trimming: 0 bases; J trimming: 7 bases; junction bases outside the gene matches: 9.

V gene TRBV12-5 combines with J gene TRBJ2-5; TRBD2 agrees at 8 bases. CDR1 and CDR2 from the germline V gene are LGHNT and FRNRAP. Unmatched junction bases numbered 13, after V lost 0 bases and J lost 4 bases. This CDR3 has 18 amino acids. CDR3 sequence: CASGLVFSAGAGGETQYF. For the CDR3, the DNA is TGTGCTAGTGGTTTGGTATTTTCCGCAGGGGCGGGAGGAGAGACCCAGTACTTC. The entire variable domain, with the rest obtained from reference TRBV12-5 and TRBJ2-5, is as follows: DARVTQTPRHKVTEMGQEVTMRCQPILGHNTVFWYRQTMMQGLELLAYFRNRAPLDDSGMPKDRFSAEMPDATLATLKIQPSEPRDSAVYFCASGLVFSAGAGGETQYFGPGTRLLVL.

As DNA, the CDR3 is TGTGCCAGCTCACCGGGGACAGGGGGCGGCCACACCATATATTTT. This translates into CASSPGTGGGHTIYF. This chain joins TRBV18 and TRBJ1-3; 12 positions match TRBD1. V lost 3 bases and J lost 8; bases outside the gene matches: 5. CDR1 and CDR2 from the germline V gene are KGHSH and LQKENI. The CDR3 spans 15 residues.

The chain uses TRBV18 and TRBJ2-5, with 9 bases identical to TRBD1. The germline V gene has CDR1 KGHSH and CDR2 LQKENI. The V and J ends lost 1 base and 5 bases, in that order; junction bases with no gene match: 5. The CDR3 loop spans 15 amino acids. CDR3 protein: CASSPRTGDFETQYF. The CDR3 DNA reads as TGTGCCAGCTCACCACGGACAGGGGATTTTGAGACCCAGTACTTC.

The V gene is TRBV7-2, the J gene TRBJ2-1; D gene uncertain. Trimming took off 5 bases at V and 0 bases at J, with 14 bases between the two ends. This CDR3 has 16 amino acids. Looked up from germline, CDR1 is SGHTA and CDR2 is FQGNSA. CDR3 DNA: TGTGCCAGCAGCGGCTTAAAGTCAAACTCCTACAATGAGCAGTTCTTC. Its translation: CASSGLKSNSYNEQFF.

This chain links TRBV11-3 with TRBJ2-2; 9 positions agree with TRBD1. V lost 7 bases to trimming and J lost 4 bases; unmatched junction nucleotides: 10. The CDR3 has 16 residues. Looked up from germline, CDR1 is SGHNT and CDR2 is YENEEA. CDR3 loop: CASKSQQGAGTGELFF. CDR3 DNA: TGTGCCAGCAAGTCCCAACAGGGGGCGGGCACCGGGGAGCTGTTTTTT.

J is TRBJ1-3 and V is TRBV14; tentative D call: TRBD1 (6 bases). CDR1 and CDR2 (germline): SGHDN, FVKESK. The CDR3 has 15 residues. V lost 6 bases and J lost 2, with 14 bases in between. The CDR3 DNA reads TGTGCCAGCAGTGAACTTACAGGGACTGGAAACACCATATATTTT. Protein sequence: CASSELTGTGNTIYF.

The J gene is TRBJ2-7, the V gene TRBV5-1, with 7 bases lining up with TRBD2. In germline, CDR1 is SGHRS, CDR2 YFSETQ. CDR3 length: 16 residues. The V and J ends lost 0 bases and 3 bases, in that order; junction bases with no gene match: 9. CDR3 in amino acids: CASSLAPGRVVYEQYF. CDR3 nucleotide sequence: TGCGCCAGCAGCTTGGCCCCGGGGAGGGTGGTCTACGAGCAGTACTTC.

V is TRBV5-1 and J is TRBJ2-5; a weak D match, TRBD1 (6 bases). Germline loops: CDR1 SGHRS, CDR2 YFSETQ. Trimming removed 2 bases from V and 3 bases from J, with 14 bases in between. This CDR3 has 15 amino acids. Here the CDR3 reads CASSLISGEKETQYF. As DNA, the CDR3 is TGCGCCAGCAGCTTAATTTCAGGGGAAAAAGAGACCCAGTACTTC.

This chain joins TRBV6-6 and TRBJ2-7; TRBD1 matches at 10 bases. CDR1 is MNHNY and CDR2 is SVGAGI in the germline V gene (reference sequence). V trimming: 8 bases; J trimming: 2 bases; junction bases outside the gene matches: 6. This CDR3 has 14 amino acids. This CDR3 is CASHRTGGAYEQYF. The CDR3 DNA follows: TGTGCCAGCCACAGGACAGGGGGGGCCTACGAGCAGTACTTC.

The V and J genes are TRBV4-1 and TRBJ1-2; 7 positions match TRBD1. V shed 0 bases and J 2 bases; nucleotides not matched to a gene: 9. CDR1 is MGHRA and CDR2 is YSYEKL in the germline V gene. The CDR3 runs to 17 residues. Here the CDR3 reads CASSQDPRDSLNYGYTF. The CDR3 DNA is TGCGCCAGCAGCCAAGATCCGAGGGACAGTCTAAACTATGGCTACACCTTC.

This chain uses TRBV19 with TRBJ1-1, with TRBD1 matching over 7 bases. The CDR3 totals 16 residues. V gave up 4 bases and J gave up 3 bases; unmatched junction bases: 11. The germline V gene has CDR1 LNHDA and CDR2 SQIVND (reference sequence). The CDR3 DNA follows: TGTGCCAGTAGTAGCTTCCGACAGGGATGGCACACTGAAGCTTTCTTT. Amino acids: CASSSFRQGWHTEAFF.

This clone came up once. This chain joins TRBV6-4 and TRBJ2-3; no reliable D call. The CDR3 runs to 13 residues. The germline CDR1 and CDR2 sequences are MRHNA and SNTAGT. V dropped 2 bases and J dropped 0 bases, with 3 bases sitting between them. CDR3 loop: CASSDPSTDTQYF. CDR3 nucleotide sequence: TGTGCCAGCAGTGACCCGAGCACAGATACGCAGTATTTT.

The chain joins TRBV9 to TRBJ2-1; TRBD1 agrees at 7 bases. The V gene's germline CDR1 is SGDLS and CDR2 YYNGEE. This CDR3 is 16 amino acids long. With V trimmed by 4 bases and J by 4 bases, 11 bases remained unmatched. The CDR3 here is CASSQLGTAIYNEQFF. CDR3 bases: TGTGCCAGCAGCCAGCTTGGGACAGCCATTTACAATGAGCAGTTCTTC.

This chain connects TRBV2 to TRBJ1-5; D unresolved. The CDR3 is 13 residues long. Trimming removed 6 bases from V and 1 base from J, with 7 bases in between. Germline CDR1 is SNHLY and CDR2 is FYNNEI. This CDR3 reads CASRQWSNQPQHF. As DNA, the CDR3 is TGTGCCAGCAGGCAGTGGAGCAATCAGCCCCAGCATTTT.

This chain uses TRBV7-9 with TRBJ1-1; maybe TRBD1 (6 bases). In germline, CDR1 is SEHNR, CDR2 FQNEAQ (reference sequence). V gave up 7 bases and J gave up 3 bases, with 15 bases separating them. The CDR3 is 14 amino acids. The CDR3 bases are TGTGCCAGCACATCGCGGGCAGGGGACACTGAAGCTTTCTTT. This gives the protein CASTSRAGDTEAFF.

The table lists this clone with a count of one. This chain uses TRBV7-9 with TRBJ2-3; 11 nucleotides agree with TRBD1. V was clipped by 2 bases and J by 3 bases; unmatched bases: 4. CDR1 is SEHNR and CDR2 is FQNEAQ in the germline V gene (reference sequence). The CDR3 has 16 residues. DNA for the CDR3: TGTGCCAGCAGCTTAAGGACAGGGGGCAGGACAGATACGCAGTATTTT. This encodes CASSLRTGGRTDTQYF. Complete variable domain (other parts from reference TRBV7-9 and TRBJ2-3): DTGVSQNPRHKITKRGQNVTFRCDPISEHNRLYWYRQTLGQGPEFLTYFQNEAQLEKSRLLSDRFSAERPKGSFSTLEIQRTEQGDSAMYLCASSLRTGGRTDTQYFGPGTRLTVL.

The chain recombines TRBV4-2 with TRBJ2-1, with D hard to call. Trimming removed 4 bases from V and 0 bases from J, with 10 bases in between. CDR1 LGHNA and CDR2 YNFKEQ come from the germline V gene. This CDR3 contains 15 residues. The CDR3 nucleotides read TGTGCCAGCAGCCCCCAGGTTAGCTCCTACAATGAGCAGTTCTTC. This codes for CASSPQVSSYNEQFF.

This clone has a handful of counts. Other DNA variants within this sample encode the same CDR3. The gene calls are TRBV19 and TRBJ1-5, with 7 bases fitting TRBD1. Germline CDR1 LNHDA, CDR2 SQIVND (reference sequence). The length of the CDR3 is 16 residues. After removal of 1 base from V and 2 bases from J, the junction contained 5 bases not matched to a gene. CDR3: CASSIATGWGNQPQHF. The CDR3 DNA reads TGTGCCAGTAGTATAGCGACAGGGTGGGGCAATCAGCCCCAGCATTTT.

The chain combines TRBV7-8 with TRBJ2-3; D gene unclear. Trimming left V 5 bases short and J 5 bases short, with 14 bases between. Germline V gene lookup returns CDR1 SGHVS and CDR2 FQNEAQ. The CDR3 runs 14 residues. CDR3 nucleotide sequence: TGTGCCAGCAGCCAGGTGGCATATAGAGATACGCAGTATTTT. It encodes CASSQVAYRDTQYF. The full variable domain, with the rest looked up from reference TRBV7-8 and TRBJ2-3, is GAGVSQSPRYKVAKRGQDVALRCDPISGHVSLFWYQQALGQGPEFLTYFQNEAQLDKSGLPSDRFFAERPEGSVSTLKIQRTQQEDSAVYLCASSQVAYRDTQYFGPGTRLTVL.

The chain combines TRBV11-1 with TRBJ1-4, with D possibly matching TRBD1 (5 bases). V was shortened by 6 bases and J by 11 bases, with 16 bases between the two germline ends. CDR1 is SGHAT and CDR2 is FQDESV in the germline V gene (reference sequence). The CDR3 runs to 13 residues. CDR3 region: CASSAGLSGKLFF. CDR3 coding DNA: TGTGCCAGCAGTGCGGGACTTTCTGGGAAACTGTTTTTT.

The V call is TRBV7-3, the J call TRBJ1-6, with D tentatively TRBD1 (5 bases). V was pared by 2 bases and J by 6 bases, with 5 bases between. In germline, CDR1 is SGHTA, CDR2 FQGTGA. This CDR3 comprises 13 residues. CDR3 DNA: TGTGCCAGCAGCTTAGACAGTAATTCACCCCTCCACTTT. It specifies CASSLDSNSPLHF.

V gene TRBV19 combines with J gene TRBJ1-3; D is unclear. This CDR3 spans 13 amino acids. Per germline, CDR1 LNHDA and CDR2 SQIVND (reference sequence). The V and J ends lost 7 bases and 4 bases respectively, with 11 bases between them. CDR3 loop: CASTYRRGNTIYF. The CDR3 nucleotides read TGTGCCAGTACCTATCGGCGGGGAAACACCATATATTTT. Supplemented by reference TRBV19 and TRBJ1-3, the full variable domain reads DGGITQSPKYLFRKEGQNVTLSCEQNLNHDAMYWYRQDPGQGLRLIYYSQIVNDFQKGDIAEGYSVSREKKESFPLTVTSAQKNPTAFYLCASTYRRGNTIYFGEGSWLTVV.

This clone turned up a few times. V usage is TRBV19 and J usage is TRBJ1-2, with TRBD1 identical over 8 bases. Germline-derived CDR1 and CDR2 are LNHDA and SQIVND (reference sequence). The CDR3 spans 16 residues. Germline trimming cut 6 bases from V and 1 base from J; bases unmatched to any gene: 10. CDR3 coding DNA: TGTGCCAGTAGAGATCCGGGACAGGCGATTAACTATGGCTACACCTTC. It translates to CASRDPGQAINYGYTF.

This clone was seen a handful of times. V gene TRBV19 combines with J gene TRBJ2-1, with TRBD2 identical over 15 bases. Unmatched junction bases numbered 6, after V lost 5 bases and J lost 1 base. Germline lookup yields CDR1 LNHDA and CDR2 SQIVND (reference sequence). The CDR3 loop spans 18 amino acids. The CDR3 nucleotides read TGTGCCAGTAGTCCTCGGACTAGCGGGAGGGCGTCCTACAATGAGCAGTTCTTC. Residues: CASSPRTSGRASYNEQFF.

The rearrangement joins TRBV27 to TRBJ2-1; 8 bases align to TRBD2. J was trimmed by 6 bases and V by 3 bases; bases with no gene match: 4. The CDR3 contains 14 residues. The germline V gene has CDR1 MNHEY and CDR2 SMNVEV (reference sequence). The CDR3 bases are TGTGCCAGCAGTTTGGGGACTAGAGGCAATGAGCAGTTCTTC. It yields the protein CASSLGTRGNEQFF.

The chain is built from TRBV4-1 and TRBJ2-2; TRBD2 matches 9 bases. Germline V gene data show CDR1 as MGHRA and CDR2 as YSYEKL. The V and J ends lost 3 bases and 1 base, in that order; junction bases with no gene match: 3. The CDR3 is 16 amino acids. In DNA, the CDR3 is TGCGCCAGCAGCCACCCGACTAGCGGGAACACCGGGGAGCTGTTTTTT. Protein: CASSHPTSGNTGELFF.

The CDR3 sequence: CATSKQRADTQYF. The CDR3 nucleotides read TGTGCCACCAGCAAACAGCGGGCAGATACGCAGTATTTT. V usage is TRBV15 and J usage is TRBJ2-3; D is possibly TRBD2 (6 bases). Germline V lookup: CDR1 LNHNV, CDR2 YYDKDF (reference sequence). This CDR3 has 13 residues. The ends were cut back, 4 bases at V and 4 bases at J, with 9 bases in the middle.

The chain recombines TRBV7-9 with TRBJ1-1, with 9 nucleotides matching TRBD1. J gave up 0 bases and V 5 bases, and 10 bases lay outside the gene matches. The CDR3 runs 17 residues. Germline V gives CDR1 SEHNR, CDR2 FQNEAQ (reference sequence). CDR3 sequence reads: CASSPRTGEGVNTEAFF. The DNA of the CDR3 is TGTGCCAGCAGCCCCCGGACAGGGGAGGGCGTGAACACTGAAGCTTTCTTT. Complete variable domain (other parts from reference TRBV7-9 and TRBJ1-1): DTGVSQNPRHKITKRGQNVTFRCDPISEHNRLYWYRQTLGQGPEFLTYFQNEAQLEKSRLLSDRFSAERPKGSFSTLEIQRTEQGDSAMYLCASSPRTGEGVNTEAFFGQGTRLTVV.

This chain connects TRBV27 to TRBJ1-5; D is perhaps TRBD1 (5 bases). The germline CDR1 and CDR2 sequences are MNHEY and SMNVEV (reference sequence). This CDR3 region has 18 residues. V gave up 2 bases and J gave up 7 bases, with 24 bases separating them. The CDR3 region is CASSLPWVSGLRDQPQHF. In DNA form, the CDR3 reads TGTGCCAGCAGTTTACCGTGGGTTTCAGGGCTGCGTGACCAGCCCCAGCATTTT.

This rearrangement joins TRBV6-1 to TRBJ1-1, with a weak D call TRBD1 (6 bases). The CDR3 loop spans 13 amino acids. V lost 6 bases, J lost 3 bases, and 11 bases lay in between. Per the germline V gene, CDR1 is MNHNS and CDR2 is SASEGT. CDR3 DNA: TGTGCCAGCAGCAACAGGGATTACACTGAAGCTTTCTTT. Encoded protein: CASSNRDYTEAFF.